What follows is one T cell receptor beta chain and its context. These data belong to a study of blood T cell repertoires in COVID-19. Only in-frame clones appear in the TCRdb table, and some are missing; sequencing was by immunoSEQ multiplex PCR. Among 330,000 or so clones listed, more than 75% were seen once. Specimen: PBMCs or T cells enriched from blood (not recorded which). This receptor was obtained from a woman in her 30s who had recovered from COVID-19.

The CDR3: CASSPNNNADTEAFF. CDR3 nucleotides: TGTGCCAGCTCTCCGAACAATAACGCGGACACTGAAGCTTTCTTT. This rearrangement joins TRBV18 to TRBJ1-1; no firm D call. The CDR3 sequence is 15 residues long. Germline CDR1 reads KGHSH; CDR2 reads LQKENI. Trimming removed 6 bases from V and 3 bases from J, with 17 bases in between.